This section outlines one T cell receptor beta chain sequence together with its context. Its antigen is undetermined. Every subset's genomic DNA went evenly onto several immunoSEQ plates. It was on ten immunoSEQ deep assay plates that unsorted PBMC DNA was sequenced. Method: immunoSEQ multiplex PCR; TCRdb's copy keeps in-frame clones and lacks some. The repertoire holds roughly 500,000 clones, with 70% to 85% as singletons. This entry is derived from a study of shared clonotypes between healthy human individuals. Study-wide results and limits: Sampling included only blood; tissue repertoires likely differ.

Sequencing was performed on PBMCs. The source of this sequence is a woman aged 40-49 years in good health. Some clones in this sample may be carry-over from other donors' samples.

As DNA, the CDR3 is TGTGCCAGCAGTTACACTAACACCGGGGAGCTGTTTTTT. Translated, it gives CASSYTNTGELFF. This chain links TRBV6-5 with TRBJ2-2; D uncertain. Per germline, CDR1 MNHEY and CDR2 SVGAGI. This CDR3 spans 13 amino acids. V was clipped by 2 bases and J by 2 bases, with 3 bases between them.